This paragraph reports one T cell receptor beta chain. Trimming removed 5 bases from V and 2 bases from J; junction bases left unmatched: 8. This CDR3 spans 15 amino acids. Germline loops: CDR1 MNHNY, CDR2 SVGAGI (reference sequence). This entry belongs to a study of blood T cell repertoires in COVID-19. Profiling relied on immunoSEQ multiplex PCR, and the TCRdb table lists in-frame clones only, not all of them. The sample yields 43,000 or so clones, about 87% seen once. The chain employs TRBV6-6 and TRBJ1-2; TRBD1 matches at 7 bases. This clonotype was sampled from a man aged 55 to 70 with active COVID-19. The sample consisted of peripheral blood. DNA for the CDR3: TGTGCCAGCAGTACTCCCGGGACAGAGAACTATGGCTACACCTTC. Translated: CASSTPGTENYGYTF.